What follows describes a single T cell receptor beta chain. The data were taken from a study of cytomegalovirus exposure and HLA in healthy donors. At the level of the study: As released early, the data held 70 million to 95 million unique TCRs from HLA-typed donors.

Donors consisted of healthy bone marrow donors. Amplification used 60 Vbeta primers and 13 Jbeta primers. The protocol was immunoSEQ multiplex PCR, while the TCRdb copy is restricted to in-frame clones and leaves out a portion. The data contain fewer than 150,000 clones, under 90% of them singletons. The receptor comes from a male donor in good health and CMV-seronegative. Sample: PBMCs.

CDR3 loop: CASSTNEWGLRQPQHF. The CDR3 DNA follows: TGTGCCAGCAGCACCAATGAGTGGGGGCTTCGACAGCCCCAGCATTTT. The rearrangement uses TRBV7-2 and TRBJ1-5, with D perhaps TRBD1 (6 bases). The ends were cut back, 5 bases at V and 7 bases at J, with 21 bases in the middle. The germline V gene encodes CDR1 SGHTA and CDR2 FQGNSA. CDR3 size: 16 residues. Based on the CDR3 plus reference TRBV7-2 and TRBJ1-5, the full variable domain is GAGVSQSPSNKVTEKGKDVELRCDPISGHTALYWYRQSLGQGLEFLIYFQGNSAPDKSGLPSDRFSAERTGGSVSTLTIQRTQQEDSAVYLCASSTNEWGLRQPQHFGDGTRLSIL.